These 28 T cell receptor beta chains were all obtained from the same sample, sequenced in a study of graft-versus-host responses after intestinal transplantation. Sequenced by immunoSEQ multiplex PCR; TCRdb stores in-frame clones only, minus some. The sample contains 90,000 to 95,000 clones, 85% to 95% of which appear only once. Their cognate antigens are unknown. Sequenced here: unstimulated CD8+ T cells sorted from spleen or lymph node cells, sampled before intestinal transplant. These receptors came from a human donor who received an intestinal transplant.

This clone was picked up one time. This chain uses TRBV7-9 with TRBJ2-5; D possibly corresponds to TRBD2 (5 bases). With 5 bases removed from V and 0 bases from J, the gap between germline ends came to 16 bases. The CDR3 length is 16 residues. Looked up from germline, CDR1 is SEHNR and CDR2 is FQNEAQ (reference sequence). The DNA of the CDR3 is TGTGCCAGCAGCCCAAGAGGAGAGGGCTACCAAGAGACCCAGTACTTC. This sequence encodes CASSPRGEGYQETQYF.

This sequence joins TRBV19 and TRBJ2-7; 8 positions agree with TRBD1. Looked up from germline, CDR1 is LNHDA and CDR2 is SQIVND (reference sequence). The CDR3 sequence is 14 residues long. The V segment lost 5 bases and the J segment 2 bases; nucleotides outside the gene matches: 5. Here the CDR3 reads CASSAGTGTYEQYF. The DNA for the CDR3 is TGTGCCAGTAGTGCCGGGACAGGTACCTACGAGCAGTACTTC.

The chain has TRBV7-8 and TRBJ1-1, with TRBD1 matching over 9 bases. J was trimmed by 6 bases and V by 4 bases; bases with no gene match: 3. In germline, CDR1 is SGHVS, CDR2 FQNEAQ. The CDR3 length is 13 residues. The CDR3: CASSSYRGPEAFF. The CDR3 nucleotides are TGTGCCAGCAGCTCCTACAGGGGGCCTGAAGCTTTCTTT.

The chain joins TRBV27 to TRBJ1-2; D gene uncertain. V was clipped by 3 bases and J by 5 bases, with 10 bases between them. The CDR3 consists of 13 residues. Per germline, CDR1 MNHEY and CDR2 SMNVEV (reference sequence). The CDR3 region is CASSFGTAYGYTF. DNA for the CDR3: TGTGCCAGCAGTTTTGGAACAGCTTATGGCTACACCTTC.

V usage is TRBV4-1 and J usage is TRBJ2-5, with a tentative D call TRBD1 (6 bases). V gave up 4 bases and J gave up 5 bases, with 14 bases separating them. This CDR3 contains 14 residues. Germline CDR1 is MGHRA and CDR2 is YSYEKL. The DNA for the CDR3 is TGCGCCAGCAGCCCAACAGGGATGGAGGAGACCCAGTACTTC. This sequence encodes CASSPTGMEETQYF.

The rearrangement joins TRBV27 to TRBJ1-4; possibly TRBD1 for D (5 bases). Looked up from germline, CDR1 is MNHEY and CDR2 is SMNVEV (reference sequence). Trimming took off 4 bases at V and 8 bases at J, with 14 bases between the two ends. The CDR3 covers 14 residues. In DNA form, the CDR3 reads TGTGCCAGCAGTTCCAGACAGTCAGCCGAAAAACTGTTTTTT. It encodes CASSSRQSAEKLFF.

This chain joins TRBV4-1 and TRBJ2-3; no clear D. Germline assignment: CDR1 MGHRA and CDR2 YSYEKL. Trimming pared 2 bases from V and 2 bases from J, leaving 14 bases between. This CDR3 contains 16 residues. CDR3 sequence: CASSQLAASLTDTQYF. Here the CDR3 DNA reads TGCGCCAGCAGCCAACTGGCGGCCTCTCTCACAGATACGCAGTATTTT.

The chain links TRBV5-1 to TRBJ2-1; no definite D call. Germline V gives CDR1 SGHRS, CDR2 YFSETQ. CDR3 length: 16 amino acids. V was trimmed by 0 bases and J by 0 bases, leaving 10 bases between them. The CDR3 DNA reads as TGCGCCAGCAGCTTGGCGTTCCCTAGCTCCTACAATGAGCAGTTCTTC. It specifies CASSLAFPSSYNEQFF.

This chain connects TRBV5-6 to TRBJ1-4; D uncertain. Germline assignment: CDR1 SGHDT and CDR2 YYEEEE. The V end lost 3 bases, the J end lost 0 bases, and 15 bases lay between the germline ends. The CDR3 contains 17 residues. CDR3 protein: CASSSWPLPATNEKLFF. The CDR3 bases are TGTGCCAGCAGCTCCTGGCCCCTCCCCGCAACTAATGAAAAACTGTTTTTT.

The genes are TRBV28 and TRBJ1-1; D unresolved. CDR1 is MDHEN, CDR2 SYDVKM, per germline. V was cut by 6 bases and J by 4 bases, with 12 bases left in between. The CDR3 extends over 13 amino acids. The CDR3 nucleotides read TGTGCCAGCAGCCCCCTGGGAGTCACTGAAGCTTTCTTT. It encodes CASSPLGVTEAFF. The whole variable domain, filled in from reference TRBV28 and TRBJ1-1, reads DVKVTQSSRYLVKRTGEKVFLECVQDMDHENMFWYRQDPGLGLRLIYFSYDVKMKEKGDIPEGYSVSREKKERFSLILESASTNQTSMYLCASSPLGVTEAFFGQGTRLTVV.

This rearrangement joins TRBV5-1 to TRBJ2-7, with D perhaps matching TRBD1 (6 bases). There are 13 residues in the CDR3. Germline assignment: CDR1 SGHRS and CDR2 YFSETQ. V lost 2 bases and J lost 3, with 9 bases in between. For the CDR3, the DNA is TGCGCCAGCAGCTTCGTCAGGGGCTACGAGCAGTACTTC. As protein: CASSFVRGYEQYF.

V and J are TRBV13 and TRBJ2-7; possibly TRBD1 for D (5 bases). CDR1 and CDR2 (germline): PRHDT, FYEKMQ (reference sequence). V shed 0 bases and J shed 3 bases, with 6 bases lying between them. This CDR3 is built from 13 residues. The CDR3 spells CASSLGTVYEQYF. CDR3 DNA: TGTGCCAGCAGCTTAGGGACAGTCTACGAGCAGTACTTC.

The V call is TRBV4-2, the J call TRBJ1-2; possible D gene TRBD1, 6 bases. This CDR3 has 14 residues. The V end was cut by 1 base, the J end by 6 bases, with 12 bases between. Looked up from germline, CDR1 is LGHNA and CDR2 is YNFKEQ. CDR3 amino acids: CASSQAGGDNGYTF. Here the CDR3 DNA reads TGTGCCAGCAGCCAAGCGGGAGGGGACAATGGCTACACCTTC.

The V gene is TRBV29-1, the J gene TRBJ2-7; 11 bases fit TRBD2. Germline lookup yields CDR1 SQVTM and CDR2 ANQGSEA. CDR3 length: 13 residues. Trimming at V came to 5 bases and at J to 5 bases, leaving 5 bases not matched to a gene. CDR3 in DNA: TGCAGCGTTACTAGCGGGAGATACCACGAGCAGTACTTC. Its translation: CSVTSGRYHEQYF.

The CDR3 coding sequence is TGTGCCAGCAGCCTAAGCATCTCCTACGAGCAGTACTTC. This encodes CASSLSISYEQYF. This sequence joins TRBV7-9 and TRBJ2-7, with D uncertain. The CDR3 is 13 residues long. Trimming cost V 5 bases and J 0 bases, with 8 bases left between them. Germline V gene lookup returns CDR1 SEHNR and CDR2 FQNEAQ (reference sequence).

The V call is TRBV11-3, the J call TRBJ2-2; D gene unclear. Trimming took off 5 bases at V and 9 bases at J, with 10 bases between the two ends. In germline, CDR1 is SGHNT, CDR2 YENEEA. The CDR3 consists of 12 residues. CDR3 DNA sequence: TGTGCCAGCAGCCTGACTTCTAGGGAGCTGTTTTTT. Translating gives CASSLTSRELFF.

The gene calls are TRBV7-9 and TRBJ2-5; TRBD2 matches 7 bases. CDR3 length: 14 residues. In germline, CDR1 is SEHNR, CDR2 FQNEAQ (reference sequence). Unmatched junction bases numbered 6, after V lost 5 bases and J lost 3 bases. The CDR3 region is CASSHRDYKETQYF. DNA for the CDR3: TGTGCCAGCAGCCACCGGGACTACAAAGAGACCCAGTACTTC.

This sequence joins TRBV2 and TRBJ1-1, with unresolved D. Germline values: CDR1 SNHLY, CDR2 FYNNEI. The CDR3 has 15 amino acids. The V and J ends lost 3 bases and 0 bases respectively, with 11 bases between them. The chain's CDR3 is CASSDFPDMNTEAFF. DNA for the CDR3: TGTGCCAGCAGTGATTTCCCCGACATGAACACTGAAGCTTTCTTT.

In DNA, the CDR3 is TGTGCCAGCAGCTTGGTCGGCGGGAGACGGTCCTACAATGAGCAGTTCTTC. Translating gives CASSLVGGRRSYNEQFF. The chain is built from TRBV5-4 and TRBJ2-1; 7 bases align to TRBD2. The germline gives CDR1 SGHNT, CDR2 YYREEE (reference sequence). Trimming removed 0 bases from V and 1 base from J; junction bases left unmatched: 7. The CDR3 has 17 amino acids.

The gene calls are TRBV4-3 and TRBJ2-1, with TRBD1 matching 7 bases. Germline lookup yields CDR1 LGHNA and CDR2 YSLEER. The CDR3 extends over 15 amino acids. V lost 2 bases and J lost 1; bases outside the gene matches: 2. The CDR3 DNA sequence: TGCGCCAGCAGCCAAAGACAGGGTTCCTACAATGAGCAGTTCTTC. This gives the protein CASSQRQGSYNEQFF.

The chain employs TRBV7-9 and TRBJ2-1; 7 nucleotides match TRBD1. The CDR3 sequence is 19 residues long. J gave up 2 bases and V 3 bases, and 16 bases lay outside the gene matches. Germline CDR1 reads SEHNR; CDR2 reads FQNEAQ (reference sequence). The chain's CDR3 is CASSFNPLGHRGPYNEQFF. The CDR3, as DNA: TGTGCCAGCAGCTTTAACCCCTTGGGACACAGGGGCCCCTACAATGAGCAGTTCTTC.

To note about this clone: The conserved closing phenylalanine or tryptophan is absent in this CDR3, likely reflecting a read error. Because the CDR3's place on the DNA is in doubt, the DNA is left out and the CDR3 is given as listed by TCRdb. The V gene is TRBV12-1, the J gene TRBJ2-3; TRBD2, as called in the table, went unchecked against the DNA. TRBV12-1 is noted as a pseudogene. A total of 12 residues make up the CDR3, ends included. The CDR3: CASSFRQVGTRD.

V is TRBV30 and J is TRBJ1-5; D possibly corresponds to TRBD1 (5 bases). Germline values: CDR1 GTSNPN, CDR2 SVGIG (reference sequence). The CDR3 is 14 amino acids. V dropped 2 bases and J dropped 7 bases, with 15 bases sitting between them. DNA for the CDR3: TGTGCCTGGAGTCCCCCGGGGACTTGGCAGCCCCAGCATTTT. Its translation is CAWSPPGTWQPQHF. Looking up the rest from reference TRBV30 and TRBJ1-5 gives the full variable domain: SQTIHQWPATLVQPVGSPLSLECTVEGTSNPNLYWYRQAAGRGLQLLFYSVGIGQISSEVPQNLSASRPQDRQFILSSKKLLLSDSGFYLCAWSPPGTWQPQHFGDGTRLSIL.

The chain has TRBV7-6 and TRBJ2-1, with D possibly being TRBD2 (6 bases). The CDR3 runs to 16 residues. V was trimmed by 1 base and J by 5 bases, leaving 15 bases between them. CDR1 and CDR2 from the germline V gene are SGHVS and FNYEAQ. CDR3 in amino acids: CASSLGFAGPDNEQFF. Written as DNA, the CDR3 is TGTGCCAGCAGCTTAGGGTTTGCGGGACCCGACAATGAGCAGTTCTTC.

CDR3 bases: TGCGCCAGCAGCCAAGATCTCTCAGGGGGCGATTGGGGCTACACCTTC. Translated: CASSQDLSGGDWGYTF. The chain carries TRBV4-1 and TRBJ1-2, with 8 positions matching TRBD1. Germline CDR1 is MGHRA and CDR2 is YSYEKL. This CDR3 has 16 residues. Trimming removed 0 bases from V and 8 bases from J; junction bases left unmatched: 11.

The gene calls are TRBV27 and TRBJ2-1, with D possibly TRBD2 on 7 matching bases. Germline CDR1 MNHEY, CDR2 SMNVEV (reference sequence). There are 18 residues in the CDR3. V was shortened by 1 base and J by 6 bases, with 22 bases between the two germline ends. For the CDR3, the DNA is TGTGCCAGCAGTTTATGGGGGGGCGAGCGAACTTCGGCCAATGAGCAGTTCTTC. Encoded protein: CASSLWGGERTSANEQFF.

The V call is TRBV19, the J call TRBJ1-1; D is uncertain. The CDR3 extends over 13 amino acids. V lost 5 bases to trimming and J lost 0 bases, with 7 bases between them. Looked up from germline, CDR1 is LNHDA and CDR2 is SQIVND (reference sequence). CDR3 bases: TGTGCCAGTAGTCTTCCTATGAACACTGAAGCTTTCTTT. Protein product: CASSLPMNTEAFF.

This chain connects TRBV4-3 to TRBJ2-7, with a weak D call TRBD2 (6 bases). Trimming removed 4 bases at V and 0 bases at J, with 13 bases between. Germline V gene lookup returns CDR1 LGHNA and CDR2 YSLEER. The length of the CDR3 is 15 residues. This CDR3 reads CASSLGAGISYEQYF. The CDR3 DNA reads as TGCGCCAGCAGCCTAGGGGCGGGAATCTCCTACGAGCAGTACTTC.